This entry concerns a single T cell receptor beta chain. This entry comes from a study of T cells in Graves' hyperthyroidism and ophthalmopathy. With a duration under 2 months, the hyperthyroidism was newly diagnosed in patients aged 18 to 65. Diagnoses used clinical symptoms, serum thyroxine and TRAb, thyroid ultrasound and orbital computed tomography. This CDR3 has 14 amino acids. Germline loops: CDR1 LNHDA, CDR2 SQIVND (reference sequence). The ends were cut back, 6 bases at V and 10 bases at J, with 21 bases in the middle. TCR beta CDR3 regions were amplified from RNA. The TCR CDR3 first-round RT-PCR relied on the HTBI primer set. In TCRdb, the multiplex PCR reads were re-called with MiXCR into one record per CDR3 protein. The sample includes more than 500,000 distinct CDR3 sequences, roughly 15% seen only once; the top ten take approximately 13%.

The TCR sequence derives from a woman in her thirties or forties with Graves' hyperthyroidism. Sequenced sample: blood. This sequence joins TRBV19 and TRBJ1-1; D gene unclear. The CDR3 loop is CASSSGQFQVGAFF. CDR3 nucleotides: TGTGCCAGTAGCTCCGGGCAGTTTCAGGTGGGAGCTTTCTTT.